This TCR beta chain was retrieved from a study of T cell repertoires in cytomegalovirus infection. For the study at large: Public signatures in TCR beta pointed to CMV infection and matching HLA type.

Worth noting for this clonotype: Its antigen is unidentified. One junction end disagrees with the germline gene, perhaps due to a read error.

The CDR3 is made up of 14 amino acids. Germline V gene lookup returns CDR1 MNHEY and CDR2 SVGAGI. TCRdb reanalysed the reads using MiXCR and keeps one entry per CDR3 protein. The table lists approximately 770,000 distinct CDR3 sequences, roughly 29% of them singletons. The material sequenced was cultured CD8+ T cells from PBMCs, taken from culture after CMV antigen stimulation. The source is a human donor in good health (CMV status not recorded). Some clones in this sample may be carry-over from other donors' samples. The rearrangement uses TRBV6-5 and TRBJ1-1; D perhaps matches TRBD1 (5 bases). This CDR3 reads CASGYPGQNTEAFF. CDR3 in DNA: TGTGCCAGCGGTTACCCAGGGCAGAACACTGAAGCTTTCTTT.